This is a list of T cell receptor beta chains from one sample in a study of shared clonotypes between healthy human individuals. Assay used: immunoSEQ multiplex PCR; TCRdb lists only in-frame clones, some missing. This sample carries around 750,000 clones, about 74% of them seen once, and the ten largest clones take over 1.5%. Specimen: memory CD4+ T cells sorted from blood. Receptors originate from a woman in her 30s in good health. The CDR3 runs from the conserved cysteine through the conserved F or W. The order of the fields is clone size, V gene, CDR3 protein. Clone size, where shown, is once, few, many, or a class for clones that have expanded.

clone size: once; V gene: TRBV5-1; CDR3 protein: CASSLGDGLSNQPQHF
clone size: many; V gene: TRBV9; CDR3 protein: CASSYLTVMNTEAFF
clone size: .; V gene: TRBV29-1; CDR3 protein: CSVTSRDRYNEQFF
clone size: .; V gene: TRBV2; CDR3 protein: CASSGTGTGVSYEQYF
clone size: .; V gene: TRBV30; CDR3 protein: CAWEKDRDIQYF
clone size: .; V gene: TRBV20-1; CDR3 protein: CSARDYYGYTF
clone size: few; V gene: TRBV6-5; CDR3 protein: CASSTTSGSSYEQYF
clone size: .; V gene: TRBV29-1; CDR3 protein: CSVGATSSTDTQYF
clone size: .; V gene: TRBV9; CDR3 protein: CASSQVQPDTQYF
clone size: .; V gene: TRBV15; CDR3 protein: CATWPGTSGRARYNEQFF
clone size: .; V gene: TRBV5-1; CDR3 protein: CASSSGSRDTGELFF
clone size: few; V gene: TRBV11-2; CDR3 protein: CASSQNGYGYTF
clone size: .; V gene: TRBV5-1; CDR3 protein: CASSLVPSGGYEQYF
clone size: .; V gene: TRBV28; CDR3 protein: CASSKTSGADRQFF